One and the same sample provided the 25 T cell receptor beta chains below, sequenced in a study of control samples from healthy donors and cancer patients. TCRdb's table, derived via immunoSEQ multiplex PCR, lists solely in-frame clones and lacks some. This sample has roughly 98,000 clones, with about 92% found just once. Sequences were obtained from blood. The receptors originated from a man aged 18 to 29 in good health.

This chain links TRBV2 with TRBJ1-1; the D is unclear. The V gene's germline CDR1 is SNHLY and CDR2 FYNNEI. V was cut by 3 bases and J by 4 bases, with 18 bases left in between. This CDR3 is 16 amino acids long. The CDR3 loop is CASSDWTKVGSTEAFF. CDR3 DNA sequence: TGTGCCAGCAGTGATTGGACTAAGGTAGGGAGCACTGAAGCTTTCTTT.

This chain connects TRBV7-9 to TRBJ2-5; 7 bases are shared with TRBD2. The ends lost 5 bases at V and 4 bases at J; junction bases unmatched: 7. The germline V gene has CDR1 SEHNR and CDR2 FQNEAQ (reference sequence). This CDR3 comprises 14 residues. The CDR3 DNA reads TGTGCCAGCAGCCCCCGTGGGGAGGGAGAGACCCAGTACTTC. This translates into CASSPRGEGETQYF. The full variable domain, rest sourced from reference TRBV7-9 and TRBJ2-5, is DTGVSQNPRHKITKRGQNVTFRCDPISEHNRLYWYRQTLGQGPEFLTYFQNEAQLEKSRLLSDRFSAERPKGSFSTLEIQRTEQGDSAMYLCASSPRGEGETQYFGPGTRLLVL.

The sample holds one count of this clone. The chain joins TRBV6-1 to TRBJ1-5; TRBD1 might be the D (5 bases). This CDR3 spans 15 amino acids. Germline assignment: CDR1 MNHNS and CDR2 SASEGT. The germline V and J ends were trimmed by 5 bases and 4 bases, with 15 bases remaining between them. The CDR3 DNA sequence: TGTGCCAGCAGTTCTGGAGGACGGGGGAATCAGCCCCAGCATTTT. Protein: CASSSGGRGNQPQHF.

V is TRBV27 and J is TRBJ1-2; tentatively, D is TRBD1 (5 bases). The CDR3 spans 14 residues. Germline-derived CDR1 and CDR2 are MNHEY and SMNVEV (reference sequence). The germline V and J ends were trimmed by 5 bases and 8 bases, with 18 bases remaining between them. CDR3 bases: TGTGCCAGCAGTCTCCGGGGGGGGGTTCACGGCTACACCTTC. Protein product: CASSLRGGVHGYTF.

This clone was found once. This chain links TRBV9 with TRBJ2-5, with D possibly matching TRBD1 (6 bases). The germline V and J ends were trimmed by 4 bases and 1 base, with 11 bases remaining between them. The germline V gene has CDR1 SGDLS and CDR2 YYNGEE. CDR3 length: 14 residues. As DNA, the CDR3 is TGTGCCAGCAGCCCTGGACAGTTCCAAGAGACCCAGTACTTC. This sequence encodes CASSPGQFQETQYF.

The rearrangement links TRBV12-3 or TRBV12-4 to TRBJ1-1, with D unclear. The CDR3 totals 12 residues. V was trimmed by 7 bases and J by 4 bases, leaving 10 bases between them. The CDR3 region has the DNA TGTGCCAGCACGGTATCCGGCACTGAAGCTTTCTTT. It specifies CASTVSGTEAFF.

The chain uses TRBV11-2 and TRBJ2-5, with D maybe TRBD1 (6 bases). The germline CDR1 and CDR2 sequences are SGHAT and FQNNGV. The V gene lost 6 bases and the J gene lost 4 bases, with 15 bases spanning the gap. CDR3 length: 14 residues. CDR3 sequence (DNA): TGTGCCAGCAGGATTACACAGGGTGGAGAGACCCAGTACTTC. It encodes CASRITQGGETQYF.

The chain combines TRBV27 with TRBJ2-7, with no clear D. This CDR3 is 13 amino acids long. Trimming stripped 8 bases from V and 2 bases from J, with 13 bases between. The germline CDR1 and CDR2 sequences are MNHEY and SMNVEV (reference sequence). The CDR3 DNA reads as TGTGCCAGCGCCCAGAAATACCCCTACGAGCAGTACTTC. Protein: CASAQKYPYEQYF.

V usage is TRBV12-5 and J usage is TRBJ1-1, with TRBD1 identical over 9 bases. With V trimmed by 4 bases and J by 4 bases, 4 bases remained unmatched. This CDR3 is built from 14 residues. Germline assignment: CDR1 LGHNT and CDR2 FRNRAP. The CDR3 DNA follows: TGTGCTAGTGGTTCGGGGGGACAGGGCACTGAAGCTTTCTTT. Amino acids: CASGSGGQGTEAFF.

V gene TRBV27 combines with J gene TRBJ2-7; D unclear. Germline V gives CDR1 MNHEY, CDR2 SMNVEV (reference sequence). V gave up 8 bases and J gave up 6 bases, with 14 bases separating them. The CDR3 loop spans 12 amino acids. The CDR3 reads CASRTLIVEQYF. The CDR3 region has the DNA TGTGCCAGCCGGACCCTGATCGTCGAGCAGTACTTC.

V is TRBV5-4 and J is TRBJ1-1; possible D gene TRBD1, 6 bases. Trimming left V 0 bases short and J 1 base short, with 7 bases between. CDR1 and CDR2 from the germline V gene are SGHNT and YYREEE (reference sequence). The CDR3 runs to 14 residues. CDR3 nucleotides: TGTGCCAGCAGCTTGGGGGGGGCGAACACTGAAGCTTTCTTT. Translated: CASSLGGANTEAFF.

CDR3 coding DNA: TGTGCCAGCAAGAAGCAAGGCTATGGCTACACCTTC. Its translation: CASKKQGYGYTF. The gene calls are TRBV2 and TRBJ1-2; D unresolved. In germline, CDR1 is SNHLY, CDR2 FYNNEI. V was shortened by 7 bases and J by 4 bases, with 10 bases between the two germline ends. CDR3 length: 12 amino acids.

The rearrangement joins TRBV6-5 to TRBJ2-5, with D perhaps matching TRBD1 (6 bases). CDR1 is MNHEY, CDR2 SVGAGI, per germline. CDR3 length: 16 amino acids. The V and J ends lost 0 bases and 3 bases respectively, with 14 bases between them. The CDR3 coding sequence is TGTGCCAGCAGTTACTCGATGGGGGCCTCAGAAGAGACCCAGTACTTC. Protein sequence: CASSYSMGASEETQYF.

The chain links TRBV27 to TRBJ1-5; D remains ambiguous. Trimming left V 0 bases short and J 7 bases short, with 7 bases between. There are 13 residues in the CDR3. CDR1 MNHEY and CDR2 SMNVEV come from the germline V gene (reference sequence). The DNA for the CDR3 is TGTGCCAGCAGTTTATCCAGTCTGCAGCCCCAGCATTTT. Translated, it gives CASSLSSLQPQHF.

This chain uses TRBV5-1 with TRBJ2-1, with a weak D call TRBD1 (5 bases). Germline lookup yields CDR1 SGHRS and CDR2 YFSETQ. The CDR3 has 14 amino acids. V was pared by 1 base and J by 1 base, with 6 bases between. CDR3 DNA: TGCGCCAGCAGCTTGTCAGGGTCCTACAATGAGCAGTTCTTC. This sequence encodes CASSLSGSYNEQFF. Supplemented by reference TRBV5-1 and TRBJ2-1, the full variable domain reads KAGVTQTPRYLIKTRGQQVTLSCSPISGHRSVSWYQQTPGQGLQFLFEYFSETQRNKGNFPGRFSGRQFSNSRSEMNVSTLELGDSALYLCASSLSGSYNEQFFGPGTRLTVL.

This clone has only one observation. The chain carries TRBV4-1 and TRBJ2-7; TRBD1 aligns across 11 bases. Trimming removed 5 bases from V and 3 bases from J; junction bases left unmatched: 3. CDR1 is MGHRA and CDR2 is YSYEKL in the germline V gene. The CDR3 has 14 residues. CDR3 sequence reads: CASSGQGAFYEQYF. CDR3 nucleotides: TGCGCCAGCAGCGGACAGGGGGCGTTCTACGAGCAGTACTTC.

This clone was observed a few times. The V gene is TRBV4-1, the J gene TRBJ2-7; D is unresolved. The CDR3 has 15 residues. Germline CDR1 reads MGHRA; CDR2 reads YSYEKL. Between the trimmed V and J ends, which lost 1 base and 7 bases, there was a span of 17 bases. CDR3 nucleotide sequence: TGCGCCAGCAGCCAAGTGCCAGGAAAGACGGAGGAGCAGTACTTC. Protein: CASSQVPGKTEEQYF.

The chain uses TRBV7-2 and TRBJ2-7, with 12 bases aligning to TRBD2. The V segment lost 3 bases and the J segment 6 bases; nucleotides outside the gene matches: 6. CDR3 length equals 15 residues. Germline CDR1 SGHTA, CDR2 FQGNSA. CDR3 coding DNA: TGTGCCAGCAGCTTGTTCCTAGCGGGGGGGCTCGAGCAGTACTTC. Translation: CASSLFLAGGLEQYF.

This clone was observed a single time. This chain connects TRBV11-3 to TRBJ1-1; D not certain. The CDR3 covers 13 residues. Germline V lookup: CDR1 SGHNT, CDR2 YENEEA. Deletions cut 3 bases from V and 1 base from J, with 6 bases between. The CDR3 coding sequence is TGTGCCAGCAGCTTGGAAGGGAACACTGAAGCTTTCTTT. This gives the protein CASSLEGNTEAFF.

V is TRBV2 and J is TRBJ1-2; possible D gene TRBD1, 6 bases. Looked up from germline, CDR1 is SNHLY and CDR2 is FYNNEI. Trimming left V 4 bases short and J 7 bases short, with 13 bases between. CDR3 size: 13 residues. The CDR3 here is CASSVDRLSGYTF. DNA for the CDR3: TGTGCCAGCAGTGTTGACAGGCTCAGTGGCTACACCTTC.

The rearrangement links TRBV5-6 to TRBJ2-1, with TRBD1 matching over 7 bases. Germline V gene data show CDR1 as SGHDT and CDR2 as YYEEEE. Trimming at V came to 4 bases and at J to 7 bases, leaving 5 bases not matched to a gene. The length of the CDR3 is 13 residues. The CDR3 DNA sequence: TGTGCCAGCAGCCCAAGGGGGCCGAATGAGCAGTTCTTC. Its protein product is CASSPRGPNEQFF.

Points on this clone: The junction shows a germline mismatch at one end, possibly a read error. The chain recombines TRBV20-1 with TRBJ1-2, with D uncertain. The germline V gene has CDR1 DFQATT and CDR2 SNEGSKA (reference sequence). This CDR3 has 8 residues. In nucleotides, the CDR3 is TGCAGTGCCTCCCCGGGCCTCTTC. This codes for CSASPGLF.

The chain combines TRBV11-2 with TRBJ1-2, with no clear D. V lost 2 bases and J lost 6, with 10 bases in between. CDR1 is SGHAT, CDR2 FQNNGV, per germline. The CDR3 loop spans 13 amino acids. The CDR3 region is CASSLPIPNGYTF. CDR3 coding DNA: TGTGCCAGCAGCTTACCCATCCCAAATGGCTACACCTTC.

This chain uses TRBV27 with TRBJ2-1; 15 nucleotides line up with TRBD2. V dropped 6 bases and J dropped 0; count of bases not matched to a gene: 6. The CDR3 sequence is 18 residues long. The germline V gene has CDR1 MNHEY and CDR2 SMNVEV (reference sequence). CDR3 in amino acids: CASRPGLAGGPSYNEQFF. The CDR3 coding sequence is TGTGCCAGCAGGCCCGGACTAGCGGGAGGGCCCTCCTACAATGAGCAGTTCTTC.

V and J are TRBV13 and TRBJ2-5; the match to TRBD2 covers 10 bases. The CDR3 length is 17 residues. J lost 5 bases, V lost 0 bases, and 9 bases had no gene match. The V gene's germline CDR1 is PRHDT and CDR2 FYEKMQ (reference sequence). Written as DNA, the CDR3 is TGTGCCAGCAGCTTAGGGGGGACTAGCGTTAGGGCGGAGACCCAGTACTTC. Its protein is CASSLGGTSVRAETQYF.